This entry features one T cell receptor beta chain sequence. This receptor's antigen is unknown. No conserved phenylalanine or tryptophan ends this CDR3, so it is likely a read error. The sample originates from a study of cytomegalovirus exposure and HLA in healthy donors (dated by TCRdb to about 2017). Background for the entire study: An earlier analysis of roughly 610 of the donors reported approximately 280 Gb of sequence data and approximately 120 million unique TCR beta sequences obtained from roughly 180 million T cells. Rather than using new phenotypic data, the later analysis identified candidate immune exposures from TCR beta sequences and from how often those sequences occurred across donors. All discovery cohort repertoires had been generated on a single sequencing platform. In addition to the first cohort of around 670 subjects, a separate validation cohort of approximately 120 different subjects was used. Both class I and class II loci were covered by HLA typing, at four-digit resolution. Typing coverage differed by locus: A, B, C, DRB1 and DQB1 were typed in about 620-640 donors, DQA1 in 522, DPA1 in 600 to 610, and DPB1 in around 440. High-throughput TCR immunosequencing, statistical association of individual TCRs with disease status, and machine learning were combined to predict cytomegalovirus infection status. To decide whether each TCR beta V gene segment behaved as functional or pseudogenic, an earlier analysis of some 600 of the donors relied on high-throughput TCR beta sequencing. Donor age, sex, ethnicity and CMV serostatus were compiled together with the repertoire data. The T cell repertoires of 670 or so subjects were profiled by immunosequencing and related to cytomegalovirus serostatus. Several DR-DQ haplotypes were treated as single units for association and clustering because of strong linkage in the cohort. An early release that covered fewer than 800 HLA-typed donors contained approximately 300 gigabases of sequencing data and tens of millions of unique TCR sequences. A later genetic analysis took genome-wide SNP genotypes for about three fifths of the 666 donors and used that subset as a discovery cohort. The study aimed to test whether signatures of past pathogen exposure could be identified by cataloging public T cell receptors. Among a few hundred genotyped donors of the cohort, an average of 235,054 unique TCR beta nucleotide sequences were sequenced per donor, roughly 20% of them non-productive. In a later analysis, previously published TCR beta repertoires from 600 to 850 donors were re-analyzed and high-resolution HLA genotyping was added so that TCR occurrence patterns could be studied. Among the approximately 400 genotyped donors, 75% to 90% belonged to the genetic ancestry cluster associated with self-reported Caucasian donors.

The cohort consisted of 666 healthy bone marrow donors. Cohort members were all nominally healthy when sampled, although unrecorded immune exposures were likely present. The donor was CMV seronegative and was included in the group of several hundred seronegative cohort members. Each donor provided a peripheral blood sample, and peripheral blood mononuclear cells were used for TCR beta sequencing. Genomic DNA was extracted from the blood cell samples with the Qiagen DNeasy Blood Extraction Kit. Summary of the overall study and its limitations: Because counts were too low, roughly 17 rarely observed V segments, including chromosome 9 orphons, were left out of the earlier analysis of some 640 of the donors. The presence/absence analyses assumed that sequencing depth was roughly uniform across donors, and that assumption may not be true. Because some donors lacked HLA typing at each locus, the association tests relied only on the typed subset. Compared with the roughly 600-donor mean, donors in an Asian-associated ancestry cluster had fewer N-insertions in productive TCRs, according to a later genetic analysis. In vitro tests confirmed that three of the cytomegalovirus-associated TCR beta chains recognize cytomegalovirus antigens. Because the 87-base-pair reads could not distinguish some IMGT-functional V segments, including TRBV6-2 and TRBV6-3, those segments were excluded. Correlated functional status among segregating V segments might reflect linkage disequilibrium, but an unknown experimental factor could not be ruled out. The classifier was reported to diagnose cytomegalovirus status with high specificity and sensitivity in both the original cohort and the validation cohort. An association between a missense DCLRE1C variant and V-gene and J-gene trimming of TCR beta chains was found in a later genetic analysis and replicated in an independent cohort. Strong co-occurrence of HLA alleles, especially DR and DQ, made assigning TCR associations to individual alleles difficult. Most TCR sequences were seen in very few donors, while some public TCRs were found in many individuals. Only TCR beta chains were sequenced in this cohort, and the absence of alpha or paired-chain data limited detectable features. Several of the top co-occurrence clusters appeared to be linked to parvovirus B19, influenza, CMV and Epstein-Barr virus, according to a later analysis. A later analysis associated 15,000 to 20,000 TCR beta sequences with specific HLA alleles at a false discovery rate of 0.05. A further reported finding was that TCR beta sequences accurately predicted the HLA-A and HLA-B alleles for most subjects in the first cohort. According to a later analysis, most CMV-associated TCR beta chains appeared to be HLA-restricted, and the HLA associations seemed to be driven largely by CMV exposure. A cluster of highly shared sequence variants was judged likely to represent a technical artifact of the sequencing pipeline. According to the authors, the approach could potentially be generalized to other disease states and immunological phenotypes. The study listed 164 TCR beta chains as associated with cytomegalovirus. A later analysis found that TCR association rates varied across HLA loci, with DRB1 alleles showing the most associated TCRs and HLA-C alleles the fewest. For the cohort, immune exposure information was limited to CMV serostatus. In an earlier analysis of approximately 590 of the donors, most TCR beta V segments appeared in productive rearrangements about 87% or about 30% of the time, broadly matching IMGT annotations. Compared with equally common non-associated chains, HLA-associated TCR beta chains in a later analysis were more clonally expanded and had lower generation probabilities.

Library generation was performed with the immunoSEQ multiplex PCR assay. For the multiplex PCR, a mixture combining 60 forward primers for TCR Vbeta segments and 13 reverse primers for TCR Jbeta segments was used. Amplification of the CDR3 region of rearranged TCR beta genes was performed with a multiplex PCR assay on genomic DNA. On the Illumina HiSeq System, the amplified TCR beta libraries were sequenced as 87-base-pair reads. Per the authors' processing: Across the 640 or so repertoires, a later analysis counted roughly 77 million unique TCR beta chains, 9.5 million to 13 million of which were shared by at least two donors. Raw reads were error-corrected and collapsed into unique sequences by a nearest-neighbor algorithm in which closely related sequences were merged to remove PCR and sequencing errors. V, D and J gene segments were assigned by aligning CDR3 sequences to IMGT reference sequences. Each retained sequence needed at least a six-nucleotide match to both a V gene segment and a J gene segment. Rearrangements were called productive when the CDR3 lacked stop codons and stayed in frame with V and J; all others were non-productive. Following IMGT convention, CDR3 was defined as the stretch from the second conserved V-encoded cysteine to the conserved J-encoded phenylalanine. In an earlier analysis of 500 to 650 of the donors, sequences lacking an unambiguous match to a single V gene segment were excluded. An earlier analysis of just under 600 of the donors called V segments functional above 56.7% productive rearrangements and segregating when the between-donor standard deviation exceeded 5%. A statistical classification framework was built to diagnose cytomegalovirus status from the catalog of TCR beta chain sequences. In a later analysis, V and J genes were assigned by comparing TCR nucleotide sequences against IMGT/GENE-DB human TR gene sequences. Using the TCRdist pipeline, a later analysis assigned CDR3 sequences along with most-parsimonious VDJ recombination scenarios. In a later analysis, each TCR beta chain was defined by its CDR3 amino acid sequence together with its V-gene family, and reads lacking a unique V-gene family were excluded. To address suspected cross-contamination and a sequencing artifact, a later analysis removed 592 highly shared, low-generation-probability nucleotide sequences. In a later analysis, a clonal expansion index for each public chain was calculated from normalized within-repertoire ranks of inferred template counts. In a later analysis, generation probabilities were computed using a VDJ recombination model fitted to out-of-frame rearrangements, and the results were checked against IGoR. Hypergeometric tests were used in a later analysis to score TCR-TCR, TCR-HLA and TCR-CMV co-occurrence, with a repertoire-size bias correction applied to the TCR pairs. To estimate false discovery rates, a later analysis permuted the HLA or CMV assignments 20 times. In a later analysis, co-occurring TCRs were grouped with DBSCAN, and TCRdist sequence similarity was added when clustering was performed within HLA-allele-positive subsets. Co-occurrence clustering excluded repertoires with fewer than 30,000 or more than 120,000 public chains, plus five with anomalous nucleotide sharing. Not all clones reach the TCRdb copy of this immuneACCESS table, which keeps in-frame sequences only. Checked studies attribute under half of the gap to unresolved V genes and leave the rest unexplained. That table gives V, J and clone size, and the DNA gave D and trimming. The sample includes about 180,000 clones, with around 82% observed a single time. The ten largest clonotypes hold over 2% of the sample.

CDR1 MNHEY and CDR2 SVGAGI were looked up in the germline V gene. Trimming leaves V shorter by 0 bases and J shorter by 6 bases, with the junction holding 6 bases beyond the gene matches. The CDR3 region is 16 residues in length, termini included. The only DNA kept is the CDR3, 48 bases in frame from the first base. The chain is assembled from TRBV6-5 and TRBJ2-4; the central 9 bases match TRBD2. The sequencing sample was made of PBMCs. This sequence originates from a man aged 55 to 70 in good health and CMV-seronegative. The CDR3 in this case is CASSYSGTSRLNIQYL. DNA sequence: TGTGCCAGCAGTTACTCAGGGACTAGCAGATTAAACATTCAGTACCTC.